This entry describes one TCR beta chain. Germline lookup yields CDR1 LNHDA and CDR2 SQIVND (reference sequence). This CDR3 spans 15 amino acids. Trimming at V came to 6 bases and at J to 2 bases, leaving 8 bases not matched to a gene. The data stem from a study of T cell changes during pregnancy in multiple sclerosis. Sequenced by immunoSEQ multiplex PCR; TCRdb stores in-frame clones only, minus some. The sample shows 70,000 to 100,000 clones, 90% to 95% of them seen only once. The rearrangement links TRBV19 to TRBJ2-5; 8 bases align to TRBD1. Sample: peripheral blood, taken in the third trimester of pregnancy. This TCR was recovered from a female donor in good health, enrolled as a control in a pregnancy study. The CDR3: CASSPGGARQETQYF. The CDR3 DNA follows: TGTGCCAGTAGCCCAGGGGGCGCTCGACAAGAGACCCAGTACTTC. The full variable domain, its missing parts supplied by reference TRBV19 and TRBJ2-5, is DGGITQSPKYLFRKEGQNVTLSCEQNLNHDAMYWYRQDPGQGLRLIYYSQIVNDFQKGDIAEGYSVSREKKESFPLTVTSAQKNPTAFYLCASSPGGARQETQYFGPGTRLLVL.